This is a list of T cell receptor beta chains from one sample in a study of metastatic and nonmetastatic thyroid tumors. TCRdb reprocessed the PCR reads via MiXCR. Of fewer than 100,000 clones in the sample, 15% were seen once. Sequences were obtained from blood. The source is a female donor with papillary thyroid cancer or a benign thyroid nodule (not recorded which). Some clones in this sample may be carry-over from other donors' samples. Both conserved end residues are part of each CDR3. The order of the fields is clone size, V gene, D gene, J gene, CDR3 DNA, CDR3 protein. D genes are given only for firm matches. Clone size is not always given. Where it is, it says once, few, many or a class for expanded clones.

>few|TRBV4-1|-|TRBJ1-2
TGCGCCAGCAGCCAAGTGCAAGGAACTAATGGCTACACCTTC
CASSQVQGTNGYTF
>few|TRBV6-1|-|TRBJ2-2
TGTGCCAGCAATCGAATGAACACCGGGGAGCTGTTTTTT
CASNRMNTGELFF
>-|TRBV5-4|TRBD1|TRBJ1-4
TGTGCCAGCAGCGCCGGACAGGTTGAAAAACTGTTTTTT
CASSAGQVEKLFF
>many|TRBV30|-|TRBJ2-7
TGTGCCTGGAGTGTAAGGTCAGGGGCTTCGACCTACGAGCAGTACTTC
CAWSVRSGASTYEQYF
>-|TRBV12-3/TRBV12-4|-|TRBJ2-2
TGTGCCAGCAGTTCCCCCGGCGCGGGGTCCGGCGAGCTGTTTTTT
CASSSPGAGSGELFF
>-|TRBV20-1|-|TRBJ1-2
TGCAGTGCTAGAGATCCTGGTTATGGCTGCACCTTC
CSARDPGYGCTF
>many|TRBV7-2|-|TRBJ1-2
TGTGCCAGCAGCCCCGGGGGGCTGAACTATGGCTACACCTTC
CASSPGGLNYGYTF
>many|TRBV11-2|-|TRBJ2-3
TGTGCCAGCAGCTTCACAGTCACAGATACGCAGTATTTT
CASSFTVTDTQYF
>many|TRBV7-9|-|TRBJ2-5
TGTGCCAGCAGCTTAGTTGCTGGGCAAGGGCAAGAGACCCAGTACTTC
CASSLVAGQGQETQYF
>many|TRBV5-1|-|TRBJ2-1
TGCGCCAGCAGCCCAAACAGGGACCTATACAATGAGCAGTTCTTC
CASSPNRDLYNEQFF
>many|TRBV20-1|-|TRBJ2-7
TGCAGTGCTAGAGAATCGTACGAGCAGTACTTC
CSARESYEQYF
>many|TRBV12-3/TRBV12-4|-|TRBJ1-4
TGTGCCAGCAGTTTTCGGGGCCCTGAAAAACTGTTTTTT
CASSFRGPEKLFF
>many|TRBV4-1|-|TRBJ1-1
TGCGCCAGCAGCCAGGCTCCCCCCGGGGCCCTGAACACTGAAGCTTTCTTT
CASSQAPPGALNTEAFF
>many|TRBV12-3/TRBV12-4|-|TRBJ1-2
TGTGCCAGCAGTTTCGGGGAGGGGGGGTATGGCTACACCTTC
CASSFGEGGYGYTF
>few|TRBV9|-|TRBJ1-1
TGTGCCAGCAGCCCCGCCCGAGGGAACACTGAAGCCTTCTTT
CASSPARGNTEAFF
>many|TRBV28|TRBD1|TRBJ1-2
TGTGCCAGCAGTTTTAGGGACAGCCGCTATGGCTACACCTTC
CASSFRDSRYGYTF
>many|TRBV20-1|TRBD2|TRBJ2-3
TGCAGTGCTGCGGGGGTCCAGGAAAGCACAGATACGCAGTATTTT
CSAAGVQESTDTQYF
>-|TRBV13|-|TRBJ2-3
TGTGCCAGCAGCTCCCTTGATGGGGCCCAGTCCACAGATACGCAGTATTTT
CASSSLDGAQSTDTQYF
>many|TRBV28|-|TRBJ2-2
TGTGCCAGCACCACTACAGGGAACGCCGGGGAGCTGTTTTTT
CASTTTGNAGELFF
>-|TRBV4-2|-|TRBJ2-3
TGTGCCAGCAGCTCTGTTTGGGTCACAGATACGCAGTATTTT
CASSSVWVTDTQYF
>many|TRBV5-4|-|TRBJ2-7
TGTGCCAGCAGCCTCACAGGGTACGAGCAGTACTTC
CASSLTGYEQYF
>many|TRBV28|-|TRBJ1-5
TGTGCCAGCAGTGCGGGGGGGGAGACAAGCAATCAGCCCCAGCATTTT
CASSAGGETSNQPQHF
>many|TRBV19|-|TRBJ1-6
TGTGCCAGTACTCAAGGTAGCGGGGGATCACCCCTCCACTTT
CASTQGSGGSPLHF
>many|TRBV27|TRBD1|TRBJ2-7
TGTGCCAGCACACAGGACAGGGAATCCTACGAGCAGTACTTC
CASTQDRESYEQYF
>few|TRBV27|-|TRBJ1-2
TGTGCCAGCAGTTCCTCAACCCTCGGACAGCGGTCTAACTATGTCTACACCTTC
CASSSSTLGQRSNYVYTF
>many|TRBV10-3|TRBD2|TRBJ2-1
TGTGCCATCGGGACTAGCGGGCCCAATGAGCAGTTCTTC
CAIGTSGPNEQFF
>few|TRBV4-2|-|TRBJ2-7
TGTGTCAGCAGCCAAGAGGTGGTGGGGGCATACGAGCAGTACTTC
CVSSQEVVGAYEQYF
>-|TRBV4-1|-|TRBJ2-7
TGCGCCAGCAGCCAAGTTACAGGGCGTAACGAGCAGTACTTC
CASSQVTGRNEQYF
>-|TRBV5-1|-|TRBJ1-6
TGCGCCAGCAGCTTGGCCCCCTTAGGGGGGAAAGAAGGTTCACCCCTCCGCTTT
CASSLAPLGGKEGSPLRF
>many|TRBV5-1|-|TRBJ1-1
TGCGCCAGCAGCTTGTCCTCCGGCCGGGACCGCAATGAAGCTTTCTTT
CASSLSSGRDRNEAFF
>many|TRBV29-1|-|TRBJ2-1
TGCAGCGCTGCCACAGGGACCTACAATGAGCAGTTCTTC
CSAATGTYNEQFF
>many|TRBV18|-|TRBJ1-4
TGTGCCAGCTCACCTCGGGCCCAATCTGAGAGACATGAAAAACTGTTTTTT
CASSPRAQSERHEKLFF
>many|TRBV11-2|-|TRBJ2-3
TGTGCCAGCAGCTTAGATCAGGGGGATACGCAGTATTTT
CASSLDQGDTQYF
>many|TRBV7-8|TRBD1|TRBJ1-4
TGTGCCAGCAGCTATCAGGGGGTGAGGGAAAAACTGTTTTTT
CASSYQGVREKLFF
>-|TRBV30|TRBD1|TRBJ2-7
TGTGCCTGGAGGGAGGGACAGGGACCCTACGAGCAGTACTTC
CAWREGQGPYEQYF
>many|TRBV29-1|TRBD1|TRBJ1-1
TGCAGCGTGAACAGGGGTACCATGAACACTGAAGCTTTCTTT
CSVNRGTMNTEAFF
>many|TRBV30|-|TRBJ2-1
TGTGCCTGGAGTGTAGGGGGGGGATACAATGAGCAGTTCTTC
CAWSVGGGYNEQFF
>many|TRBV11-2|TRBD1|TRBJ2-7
TGTGCCAGCAGCTTCCGGGACAGGGGGTTAGGCGAGCAGTACTTC
CASSFRDRGLGEQYF
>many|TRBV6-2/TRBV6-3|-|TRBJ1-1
TGTGCCAGCAGTTTAGAAGTAAGGGAGGACACTGAAGCTTTCTTT
CASSLEVREDTEAFF
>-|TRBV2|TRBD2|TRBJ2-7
TGTGCCAGCAGTCGACTAGCGGGAGGGCCTGGCGAGCAGTACTTC
CASSRLAGGPGEQYF
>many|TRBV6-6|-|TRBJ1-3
TGTGCCAGCAGTTACTCGATGTCGGGGGTCGGCTCTGGAAACACCATATATTTT
CASSYSMSGVGSGNTIYF
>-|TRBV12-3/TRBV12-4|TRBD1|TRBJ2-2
TGTGCCAGCAGTTTAGCGACAGGGTTCGGGGAGCTGTTTTTT
CASSLATGFGELFF
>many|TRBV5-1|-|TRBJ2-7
TGCGCCAGCAGTCACGACCTAGGGGTGGGGGAGCAGTACTTC
CASSHDLGVGEQYF